This T cell receptor beta chain originates from a study of blood T cell repertoires in COVID-19. Measured with immunoSEQ multiplex PCR; TCRdb has only the in-frame clones, and not every one. The data show 220,000 or so clones, over 80% seen once. This clone was found once. The germline V and J ends were trimmed by 9 bases and 4 bases, with 15 bases remaining between them. Germline assignment: CDR1 MDHEN and CDR2 SYDVKM. This CDR3 contains 13 residues. This sequence was found in a man aged 50-59 years who had been exposed to COVID-19. This rearrangement joins TRBV28 to TRBJ1-2; possible D gene TRBD1, 5 bases. Material for sequencing was PBMCs or T cells enriched from blood (not recorded which). The CDR3 DNA is TGTGCCAGTTCCGCCGGGGGTCCCTATGGCTACACCTTC. It translates to CASSAGGPYGYTF.